This passage covers 28 T cell receptor beta chains from one sample sequenced in a study of ipilimumab plus nivolumab after autologous stem cell transplantation. Only in-frame clones appear in the TCRdb table, and some are missing; sequencing was by immunoSEQ multiplex PCR. The repertoire consists of tens of thousands of clones, with 80% to 95% occurring once and the leading ten covering approximately 1%. Source: PBMCs, taken in a trial of ipilimumab plus nivolumab as post-transplant consolidation. The receptors here all came from a male donor with multiple myeloma.

The chain joins TRBV5-4 to TRBJ1-1; D may be TRBD1 (5 bases). The CDR3 extends over 17 amino acids. Germline values: CDR1 SGHNT, CDR2 YYREEE (reference sequence). V lost 4 bases, J lost 0 bases, and 19 bases lay in between. The CDR3 spells CASSPPGALGMNTEAFF. The CDR3 nucleotides read TGTGCCAGCAGCCCCCCTGGGGCGCTTGGGATGAACACTGAAGCTTTCTTT.

The chain combines TRBV28 with TRBJ2-7; possibly TRBD1 for D (6 bases). Trimming shortened V by 2 bases and J by 3 bases, and 11 bases separated the two germline ends. Germline V gives CDR1 MDHEN, CDR2 SYDVKM. CDR3 length: 14 residues. The CDR3, as DNA: TGTGCCAGCAGTTTACCAGGGGCTTTCTACGAGCAGTACTTC. Translating it yields CASSLPGAFYEQYF.

This clone showed up just once. The chain's CDR3 is CASSSDLGPTEKLFF. As DNA, the CDR3 is TGTGCCAGCAGCTCCGATTTGGGGCCCACTGAAAAACTGTTTTTT. The chain joins TRBV11-2 to TRBJ1-4; a weak D match, TRBD1 (5 bases). The CDR3 is 15 amino acids. Deletions cut 4 bases from V and 7 bases from J, with 16 bases between. Germline values: CDR1 SGHAT, CDR2 FQNNGV.

The sample holds one count of this clone. This rearrangement joins TRBV5-8 to TRBJ2-5; D might be TRBD2 (6 bases). Germline CDR1 SGHTS, CDR2 YDEGEE. Deletions cut 3 bases from V and 5 bases from J, with 14 bases between. The CDR3 loop spans 14 amino acids. CDR3 residues: CASSSQEGEETQYF. DNA for the CDR3: TGTGCCAGCAGCTCCCAGGAGGGAGAGGAGACCCAGTACTTC.

The V gene is TRBV5-1, the J gene TRBJ2-5; 7 bases are a match to TRBD1. The CDR3 consists of 15 residues. Trimming at V came to 0 bases and at J to 1 base, leaving 3 bases not matched to a gene. Per germline, CDR1 SGHRS and CDR2 YFSETQ. The chain's CDR3 is CASSLDRGSQETQYF. The CDR3, as DNA: TGCGCCAGCAGCTTGGACAGGGGATCCCAAGAGACCCAGTACTTC.

The chain uses TRBV19 and TRBJ2-3, with D hard to call. Germline lookup yields CDR1 LNHDA and CDR2 SQIVND (reference sequence). The CDR3 extends over 14 amino acids. Between the trimmed V and J ends, which lost 3 bases and 0 bases, there was a span of 7 bases. The CDR3 sequence is CASSMSDSTDTQYF. In DNA, the CDR3 is TGTGCCAGTAGTATGTCGGACAGCACAGATACGCAGTATTTT.

The genes are TRBV19 and TRBJ2-5, with TRBD2 identical over 11 bases. J lost 5 bases, V lost 4 bases, and 6 bases had no gene match. CDR3 size: 15 residues. Germline CDR1 reads LNHDA; CDR2 reads SQIVND (reference sequence). CDR3 DNA sequence: TGTGCCAGTAGTACACTAGCGGGAGATGCGGAGACCCAGTACTTC. Translating it yields CASSTLAGDAETQYF.

The chain links TRBV6-6 to TRBJ2-7; 7 bases agree with TRBD1. Germline V gene data show CDR1 as MNHNY and CDR2 as SVGAGI (reference sequence). This CDR3 has 16 amino acids. V lost 0 bases and J lost 3; bases outside the gene matches: 8. Here the CDR3 reads CASSYSRADRLYEQYF. The CDR3 region has the DNA TGTGCCAGCAGTTACTCTCGGGCGGACAGGCTCTACGAGCAGTACTTC.

This sequence joins TRBV7-2 and TRBJ2-3; weak D call: TRBD2 (7 bases). The germline V gene encodes CDR1 SGHTA and CDR2 FQGNSA. The CDR3 has 15 residues. Trimming pared 3 bases from V and 4 bases from J, leaving 14 bases between. The CDR3: CASSFRGAGADTQYF. The CDR3 region has the DNA TGTGCCAGCAGCTTTCGGGGGGCCGGGGCAGATACGCAGTATTTT.

The CDR3 nucleotides are TGTGCCAGCATCCCGGGAATAGCAGAGACCCAGTACTTC. Encoded protein: CASIPGIAETQYF. V and J are TRBV2 and TRBJ2-5, with D possibly TRBD2 on 5 matching bases. The CDR3 has 13 amino acids. Trimming stripped 7 bases from V and 4 bases from J, with 13 bases between. The germline V gene encodes CDR1 SNHLY and CDR2 FYNNEI. Combining the CDR3 with reference TRBV2 and TRBJ2-5 gives the whole variable domain EPEVTQTPSHQVTQMGQEVILRCVPISNHLYFYWYRQILGQKVEFLVSFYNNEISEKSEIFDDQFSVERPDGSNFTLKIRSTKLEDSAMYFCASIPGIAETQYFGPGTRLLVL.

V gene TRBV5-1 combines with J gene TRBJ2-2, with 9 bases identical to TRBD1. V dropped 0 bases and J dropped 2; count of bases not matched to a gene: 8. CDR3 length equals 18 residues. Per the germline V gene, CDR1 is SGHRS and CDR2 is YFSETQ. The CDR3 loop reads CASSLGLGTGKNTGELFF. For the CDR3, the DNA is TGCGCCAGCAGCTTGGGGCTCGGGACAGGGAAAAACACCGGGGAGCTGTTTTTT. Complete variable domain (other parts from reference TRBV5-1 and TRBJ2-2): KAGVTQTPRYLIKTRGQQVTLSCSPISGHRSVSWYQQTPGQGLQFLFEYFSETQRNKGNFPGRFSGRQFSNSRSEMNVSTLELGDSALYLCASSLGLGTGKNTGELFFGEGSRLTVL.

J is TRBJ2-4 and V is TRBV7-9, with D perhaps TRBD1 (6 bases). The CDR3 has 14 amino acids. The V and J ends lost 1 base and 8 bases respectively, with 12 bases between them. Germline V CDR1 and CDR2: SEHNR, FQNEAQ (reference sequence). CDR3 nucleotide sequence: TGTGCCAGCAGCTTAGAAGGGGGTGGTGACATTCAGTACTTC. Residues: CASSLEGGGDIQYF.

This chain joins TRBV19 and TRBJ1-2; a possible D gene is TRBD1 (6 bases). V lost 10 bases and J 4 bases, leaving 16 bases between the germline ends. CDR1 and CDR2 from the germline V gene are LNHDA and SQIVND (reference sequence). The CDR3 loop spans 13 amino acids. This CDR3 is CAISRGAGYGYTF. In nucleotides, the CDR3 is TGTGCCATCTCCAGGGGTGCGGGCTATGGCTACACCTTC.

The chain has TRBV5-1 and TRBJ2-1; 9 nucleotides line up with TRBD2. The germline gives CDR1 SGHRS, CDR2 YFSETQ. Unmatched junction bases numbered 7, after V lost 2 bases and J lost 7 bases. The CDR3 runs to 15 residues. The CDR3: CASSFLAGEGNEQFF. The CDR3 region has the DNA TGCGCCAGCAGCTTCTTAGCGGGGGAAGGGAATGAGCAGTTCTTC.

The rearrangement uses TRBV7-2 and TRBJ1-1, with 12 positions matching TRBD1. This CDR3 contains 15 residues. Germline values: CDR1 SGHTA, CDR2 FQGNSA. J lost 5 bases, V lost 2 bases, and 3 bases had no gene match. The CDR3 nucleotides read TGTGCCAGCAGCTTACCGGGACAGGGGGCGACTGAAGCTTTCTTT. Translating it yields CASSLPGQGATEAFF. Combining the CDR3 with reference TRBV7-2 and TRBJ1-1 gives the whole variable domain GAGVSQSPSNKVTEKGKDVELRCDPISGHTALYWYRQSLGQGLEFLIYFQGNSAPDKSGLPSDRFSAERTGGSVSTLTIQRTQQEDSAVYLCASSLPGQGATEAFFGQGTRLTVV.

V is TRBV27 and J is TRBJ2-5; 14 nucleotides agree with TRBD2. Germline V gene data show CDR1 as MNHEY and CDR2 as SMNVEV (reference sequence). This CDR3 spans 15 amino acids. V lost 5 bases and J lost 4; bases outside the gene matches: 3. CDR3: CASSVGLAGGETQYF. The DNA for the CDR3 is TGTGCCAGCAGTGTAGGACTAGCGGGGGGAGAGACCCAGTACTTC.

The gene calls are TRBV18 and TRBJ1-4; TRBD1 matches 10 bases. CDR1 and CDR2 (germline): KGHSH, LQKENI. The V and J ends lost 6 bases and 0 bases, in that order; junction bases with no gene match: 4. The CDR3 spans 16 residues. In nucleotides, the CDR3 is TGTGCCAGCTCCCGACAGGGGGCGACAACTAATGAAAAACTGTTTTTT. Translating gives CASSRQGATTNEKLFF.

The chain joins TRBV18 to TRBJ2-5; 10 nucleotides match TRBD1. J was trimmed by 6 bases and V by 2 bases; bases with no gene match: 3. This CDR3 has 14 residues. The germline gives CDR1 KGHSH, CDR2 LQKENI. The CDR3: CASSPGQGVKTQYF. CDR3 bases: TGTGCCAGCTCACCAGGACAGGGGGTGAAGACCCAGTACTTC. The variable domain in full, completed from reference TRBV18 and TRBJ2-5, reads NAGVMQNPRHLVRRRGQEARLRCSPMKGHSHVYWYRQLPEEGLKFMVYLQKENIIDESGMPKERFSAEFPKEGPSILRIQQVVRGDSAAYFCASSPGQGVKTQYFGPGTRLLVL.

This chain's CDR3 is CASSKTVGQGNEKLFF. CDR3 nucleotide sequence: TGCGCCAGCAGTAAAACCGTCGGACAGGGTAATGAAAAACTGTTTTTT. V and J are TRBV5-1 and TRBJ1-4; TRBD1 matches at 8 bases. J gave up 4 bases and V 5 bases, and 10 bases lay outside the gene matches. The CDR3 extends over 16 amino acids. Germline CDR1 reads SGHRS; CDR2 reads YFSETQ.

This chain connects TRBV28 to TRBJ2-7, with TRBD2 as a possible D gene (7 bases). V was clipped by 3 bases and J by 9 bases, with 27 bases between them. Germline V lookup: CDR1 MDHEN, CDR2 SYDVKM. This CDR3 is 17 amino acids long. In nucleotides, the CDR3 is TGTGCCAGCAGTTTGGGGTGGGGCGGGGGCAAAGGAATCCGGCAGTACTTC. This sequence encodes CASSLGWGGGKGIRQYF.

The chain joins TRBV11-2 to TRBJ2-1, with 9 bases identical to TRBD1. The V gene's germline CDR1 is SGHAT and CDR2 FQNNGV. The trim removed 5 bases at V and 9 bases at J, leaving 11 bases unmatched. This CDR3 is built from 15 residues. CDR3 DNA: TGTGCCAGCAGCCCCCTGACAGGGGGGTTCGGTGAGCAGTTCTTC. Translating gives CASSPLTGGFGEQFF.

The chain has TRBV28 and TRBJ2-7; either TRBD1 or TRBD2 may supply D (5 bases each). Germline CDR1 MDHEN, CDR2 SYDVKM. With 6 bases removed from V and 0 bases from J, the gap between germline ends came to 12 bases. The CDR3 is 14 amino acids. CDR3 protein: CASSPTDYSYEQYF. CDR3 nucleotide sequence: TGTGCCAGCAGCCCGACAGACTACTCCTACGAGCAGTACTTC.

This clone appeared a single time. V and J are TRBV7-9 and TRBJ1-1, with D possibly TRBD1 on 6 matching bases. From germline, CDR1 is SEHNR and CDR2 FQNEAQ (reference sequence). The CDR3 totals 15 residues. Deletions cut 1 base from V and 7 bases from J, with 16 bases between. The CDR3 region is CASSLVAAGAYEAFF. The DNA of the CDR3 is TGTGCCAGCAGCTTAGTTGCCGCAGGGGCTTATGAAGCTTTCTTT.

The genes are TRBV6-5 and TRBJ1-6; the D gene is possibly TRBD1 (5 bases). This CDR3 has 15 amino acids. Germline CDR1 MNHEY, CDR2 SVGAGI. V dropped 6 bases and J dropped 7 bases, with 16 bases sitting between them. In DNA, the CDR3 is TGTGCCAGCAGACCTCCGCGGGGGGAGAATTCACCCCTCCACTTT. Its translation: CASRPPRGENSPLHF.

The chain uses TRBV5-1 and TRBJ1-1; 7 bases align to TRBD1. V lost 0 bases and J lost 6; bases outside the gene matches: 8. CDR1 and CDR2 (germline): SGHRS, YFSETQ. CDR3 length: 15 amino acids. The CDR3 reads CASSLVGGGLAEAFF. The CDR3 DNA follows: TGCGCCAGCAGCTTGGTAGGGGGCGGGTTGGCTGAAGCTTTCTTT.

The rearrangement uses TRBV7-2 and TRBJ2-2; D not certain. The V gene lost 1 base and the J gene lost 7 bases, with 4 bases spanning the gap. Germline assignment: CDR1 SGHTA and CDR2 FQGNSA. The CDR3 is made up of 12 amino acids. The DNA for the CDR3 is TGTGCCAGCAGCTTAGGTTACGGGGAGCTGTTTTTT. Translating it yields CASSLGYGELFF.

The chain links TRBV6-6 to TRBJ2-2, with TRBD1 as a possible D gene (5 bases). Germline CDR1 reads MNHNY; CDR2 reads SVGAGI (reference sequence). V lost 8 bases, J lost 7 bases, and 17 bases lay in between. CDR3 length: 14 residues. The CDR3 here is CASVRGRSDGELFF. CDR3 sequence (DNA): TGTGCCAGCGTAAGGGGCAGGTCTGACGGGGAGCTGTTTTTT.

In this sample, this clone turned up once. In DNA form, the CDR3 reads TGTGCCAGCAGCTTAGCGCTTGGGACTAGCGGGAGGGCCGAGCAGTACTTC. Translating gives CASSLALGTSGRAEQYF. The rearrangement links TRBV7-8 to TRBJ2-5; 16 bases align to TRBD2. The J call may be in error: the DNA end matches TRBJ2-7 better. Germline V CDR1 and CDR2: SGHVS, FQNEAQ. This CDR3 is 17 amino acids long.